The 32 T cell receptor beta chains presented below share a single source sample, sequenced in a study of control samples from healthy donors and cancer patients (dated by TCRdb to about 2020). Library preparation was by the immunoSEQ multiplex PCR assay. As stored in TCRdb, this immuneACCESS dataset retains in-frame rearrangements with V and J assigned. A fraction of the clones does not appear; measured against another copy, unresolved V genes explain less than half of the discrepancy, and the remainder lacks a known reason. The sample contains 110,000 to 150,000 clones, about nine tenths of them found a single time. Just under 5% of the sample is held by the ten biggest clonotypes. Material: blood. These receptors came from a man aged 25-40 years in good health.

This chain links TRBV4-3 with TRBJ2-5; TRBD2 matches 7 bases. The CDR3 runs 15 residues. Trimming took 0 bases from V and 0 from J; bases not matched to a gene: 1. CDR1 LGHNA and CDR2 YSLEER come from the germline V gene. The CDR3 DNA sequence: TGCGCCAGCAGCCAAGAGGGAGGGAACCAAGAGACCCAGTACTTC. It specifies CASSQEGGNQETQYF.

This clone has only a few counts. This chain uses TRBV2 with TRBJ1-1; D is unresolved. Germline assignment: CDR1 SNHLY and CDR2 FYNNEI. This CDR3 has 13 amino acids. V shed 8 bases and J shed 0 bases, with 10 bases lying between them. Here the CDR3 reads CASLGEMNTEAFF. CDR3 DNA: TGTGCCAGCCTAGGAGAAATGAACACTGAAGCTTTCTTT.

The J gene is TRBJ1-2, the V gene TRBV12-2; the table gives TRBD1 as D, unverified against the DNA. TRBV12-2 is a pseudogene. CDR3 length: 14 residues. The CDR3 DNA reads as TGTGCAAGTCGCTTAGTTGACAGGGCAGGAGGCTACACCTTC. This translates into CASRLVDRAGGYTF.

The V and J genes are TRBV3-1 (or the pseudogene TRBV3-2) and TRBJ1-2; no firm D call. Germline CDR1 and CDR2: LGHDT and YNNKEL (reference sequence). V was clipped by 0 bases and J by 2 bases, with 10 bases between them. This CDR3 has 15 residues. CDR3 DNA sequence: TGTGCCAGCAGCCAAGATTGGGCCAGAAACTATGGCTACACCTTC. Protein sequence: CASSQDWARNYGYTF.

This clone was picked up a small number of times. This chain links TRBV6-1 with TRBJ1-2, with D hard to call. This CDR3 spans 13 amino acids. Germline CDR1 is MNHNS and CDR2 is SASEGT. The V and J ends lost 3 bases and 2 bases respectively, with 7 bases between them. CDR3 DNA sequence: TGTGCCAGCAGTGATGGCGAGAACTATGGCTACACCTTC. Translation: CASSDGENYGYTF.

The genes are TRBV6-2 or TRBV6-3 and TRBJ2-7; no definite D call. This CDR3 has 12 residues. Germline lookup yields CDR1 MNHEY and CDR2 SVGEGT. Deletions cut 2 bases from V and 3 bases from J, with 5 bases between. For the CDR3, the DNA is TGTGCCAGCAGTTACGACGGCTACGAGCAGTACTTC. It yields the protein CASSYDGYEQYF.

V gene TRBV4-3 combines with J gene TRBJ2-2; D is unclear. This CDR3 has 15 residues. From germline, CDR1 is LGHNA and CDR2 YSLEER. With 4 bases removed from V and 7 bases from J, the gap between germline ends came to 16 bases. The CDR3 spells CASSLSSKDGGELFF. In DNA form, the CDR3 reads TGCGCCAGCAGCCTATCCTCCAAGGATGGCGGGGAGCTGTTTTTT.

CDR3 nucleotides: TGTGCCAGCAGCGTAGCTGTGGCTGCCCTCTCCTACGAGCAGTACTTC. It codes for CASSVAVAALSYEQYF. The J gene is TRBJ2-7, the V gene TRBV9; D is unclear. Germline CDR1 and CDR2: SGDLS and YYNGEE. Trimming took off 0 bases at V and 0 bases at J, with 13 bases between the two ends. The CDR3 has 16 amino acids. Using reference TRBV9 and TRBJ2-7 for the parts outside the CDR3, the full variable domain is DSGVTQTPKHLITATGQRVTLRCSPRSGDLSVYWYQQSLDQGLQFLIQYYNGEERAKGNILERFSAQQFPDLHSELNLSSLELGDSALYFCASSVAVAALSYEQYFGPGTRLTVT.

The sample holds a few counts of this clone. The chain has TRBV6-6 and TRBJ2-7; 11 nucleotides match TRBD1. Germline V gene lookup returns CDR1 MNHNY and CDR2 SVGAGI (reference sequence). V was pared by 4 bases and J by 9 bases, with 5 bases of the junction left unmatched. CDR3 length equals 13 residues. CDR3 sequence (DNA): TGTGCCAGCAGTTCAGGACAGGGGGCTGCGCAGTACTTC. Protein: CASSSGQGAAQYF.

This chain joins TRBV15 and TRBJ2-5, with TRBD1 matching over 9 bases. Germline trimming cut 3 bases from V and 3 bases from J; bases unmatched to any gene: 8. Looked up from germline, CDR1 is LNHNV and CDR2 is YYDKDF (reference sequence). The CDR3 sequence is 16 residues long. CDR3 DNA sequence: TGTGCCACCAGCAGGGGGCCGGGACAGGGAAAAGAGACCCAGTACTTC. It specifies CATSRGPGQGKETQYF.

This chain uses TRBV19 with TRBJ2-2; D is perhaps TRBD2 (6 bases). V was shortened by 6 bases and J by 3 bases, with 17 bases between the two germline ends. Germline V gives CDR1 LNHDA, CDR2 SQIVND (reference sequence). The CDR3 is made up of 16 amino acids. CDR3 region: CASRALGRLDTGELFF. The CDR3 DNA is TGTGCCAGTAGAGCCCTGGGGAGGTTGGACACCGGGGAGCTGTTTTTT.

This chain uses TRBV9 with TRBJ2-7; 8 bases are shared with TRBD2. This CDR3 has 15 amino acids. V lost 3 bases and J lost 0; bases outside the gene matches: 5. Per the germline V gene, CDR1 is SGDLS and CDR2 is YYNGEE. The CDR3, as DNA: TGTGCCAGCAGCGGTAGCGGGGCTCCCTCCTACGAGCAGTACTTC. It is translated as CASSGSGAPSYEQYF.

The chain is built from TRBV11-3 and TRBJ2-2, with TRBD1 matching over 7 bases. V lost 5 bases, J lost 6 bases, and 12 bases stayed unmatched. The CDR3 has 16 amino acids. Per germline, CDR1 SGHNT and CDR2 YENEEA. The CDR3 region has the DNA TGTGCCAGCAGCCCCCGGCAGGGGGACGGGGCCGGGGAGCTGTTTTTT. It codes for CASSPRQGDGAGELFF. Based on the CDR3 plus reference TRBV11-3 and TRBJ2-2, the full variable domain is EAGVVQSPRYKIIEKKQPVAFWCNPISGHNTLYWYLQNLGQGPELLIRYENEEAVDDSQLPKDRFSAERLKGVDSTLKIQPAELGDSAVYLCASSPRQGDGAGELFFGEGSRLTVL.

This chain connects TRBV10-3 to TRBJ1-4; D not certain. V was trimmed by 10 bases and J by 1 base, leaving 16 bases between them. Per the germline V gene, CDR1 is ENHRY and CDR2 is SYGVKD. The CDR3 totals 15 residues. CDR3 nucleotide sequence: TGTGCCACCCAAAGCCAGACCAGAACTAATGAAAAACTGTTTTTT. Protein product: CATQSQTRTNEKLFF.

The chain couples TRBV6-5 to TRBJ2-1, with TRBD1 matching over 9 bases. Germline V lookup: CDR1 MNHEY, CDR2 SVGAGI. The CDR3 is 15 residues long. After removal of 5 bases from V and 7 bases from J, the junction contained 9 bases not matched to a gene. The CDR3 region has the DNA TGTGCCAGCAGTACACCGGGACAGGGTCAGAATGAGCAGTTCTTC. It is translated as CASSTPGQGQNEQFF.

The chain combines TRBV3-1 (or the pseudogene TRBV3-2) with TRBJ1-2; tentatively, D is TRBD1 (6 bases). The germline V and J ends were trimmed by 0 bases and 1 base, with 9 bases remaining between them. Germline V CDR1 and CDR2: LGHDT, YNNKEL (reference sequence). The CDR3 runs 15 residues. DNA of the CDR3: TGTGCCAGCAGCCAAGAAAGACAGGTTAACTATGGCTACACCTTC. Its protein product is CASSQERQVNYGYTF.

V is TRBV6-2 or TRBV6-3 and J is TRBJ1-5, with D unclear. The CDR3 has 13 residues. Germline loops: CDR1 MNHEY, CDR2 SVGEGT. Trimming cost V 4 bases and J 11 bases, with 15 bases left between them. The CDR3 loop reads CASSSDRGVAQHF. The CDR3 nucleotides are TGTGCCAGCAGTTCGGATCGGGGTGTAGCCCAGCATTTT.

A note on this clone: This may be a read error, as it is one base from a much larger clone. At the DNA level, this CDR3 is encoded by other sequences in the same sample as well. This chain links TRBV6-4 with TRBJ2-2; the D is unclear. The V gene lost 0 bases and the J gene lost 3 bases, with 2 bases spanning the gap. Germline loops: CDR1 MRHNA, CDR2 SNTAGT. The CDR3 contains 13 residues. Here the CDR3 reads CASSDSDTGELFF. DNA for the CDR3: TGTGCCAGCAGTGACTCCGACACCGGGGAGCTGTTTTTT.

CDR3: CASNRGAQVDTQYF. CDR3 DNA sequence: TGTGCCAGCAACCGGGGGGCCCAGGTGGATACGCAGTATTTT. The chain has TRBV9 and TRBJ2-3; possibly TRBD2 for D (7 bases). Looked up from germline, CDR1 is SGDLS and CDR2 is YYNGEE. The CDR3 totals 14 residues. Trimming took off 6 bases at V and 6 bases at J, with 17 bases between the two ends.

The rearrangement joins TRBV6-5 to TRBJ2-3, with 8 nucleotides matching TRBD2. The CDR3 spans 15 residues. Trimming took 6 bases from V and 4 from J; bases not matched to a gene: 9. CDR1 and CDR2 from the germline V gene are MNHEY and SVGAGI. The CDR3 protein is CASSIGRATADTQYF. The CDR3 region has the DNA TGTGCCAGCAGCATCGGGAGGGCGACCGCAGATACGCAGTATTTT.

The V call is TRBV5-1, the J call TRBJ2-2, with TRBD1 matching over 8 bases. The CDR3 covers 16 residues. Germline V gene sequence: CDR1 SGHRS, CDR2 YFSETQ. The ends lost 3 bases at V and 4 bases at J; junction bases unmatched: 8. CDR3 sequence: CASSSARGQGTGELFF. CDR3 coding DNA: TGCGCCAGCAGCTCGGCCAGGGGGCAGGGCACCGGGGAGCTGTTTTTT. Drawing the rest from reference TRBV5-1 and TRBJ2-2, the complete variable domain is KAGVTQTPRYLIKTRGQQVTLSCSPISGHRSVSWYQQTPGQGLQFLFEYFSETQRNKGNFPGRFSGRQFSNSRSEMNVSTLELGDSALYLCASSSARGQGTGELFFGEGSRLTVL.

This chain's CDR3 is CASRPDSPYEQYF. The CDR3 DNA sequence: TGTGCCAGCAGGCCGGACAGCCCCTACGAGCAGTACTTC. The chain couples TRBV12-3 or TRBV12-4 to TRBJ2-7, with D perhaps TRBD1 (6 bases). Trimming stripped 6 bases from V and 2 bases from J, with 11 bases between. The CDR3 loop spans 13 amino acids.

The V and J genes are TRBV24-1 and TRBJ2-3; maybe TRBD2 (6 bases). V lost 7 bases to trimming and J lost 9 bases, with 10 bases between them. This CDR3 region has 11 residues. Germline values: CDR1 KGHDR, CDR2 SFDVKD. In nucleotides, the CDR3 is TGTGCCACCAGCCAGGCGGGAACGCAGTATTTT. This gives the protein CATSQAGTQYF.

This clone was seen once. The chain uses TRBV5-8 and TRBJ2-5; D remains unclear. There are 14 residues in the CDR3. Germline CDR1 SGHTS, CDR2 YDEGEE. V shed 1 base and J shed 6 bases, with 13 bases lying between them. This chain's CDR3 is CASSLFVGKQTQYF. The CDR3, as DNA: TGTGCCAGCAGCTTGTTTGTAGGTAAACAGACCCAGTACTTC.

V and J are TRBV28 and TRBJ2-7; D not resolved. CDR3 length equals 11 residues. The germline V gene has CDR1 MDHEN and CDR2 SYDVKM. CDR3 sequence reads: CASTDGDEQYF. The DNA for the CDR3 is TGTGCTAGTACAGACGGCGACGAGCAGTACTTC. Full variable domain (outside the CDR3, taken from reference TRBV28 and TRBJ2-7): DVKVTQSSRYLVKRTGEKVFLECVQDMDHENMFWYRQDPGLGLRLIYFSYDVKMKEKGDIPEGYSVSREKKERFSLILESASTNQTSMYLCASTDGDEQYFGPGTRLTVT.

The chain combines TRBV6-1 with TRBJ2-1, with 8 bases that match TRBD2. Germline V gene lookup returns CDR1 MNHNS and CDR2 SASEGT. CDR3 size: 16 residues. The J segment lost 3 bases and the V segment lost 2 bases, leaving 6 bases of the junction unmatched. In nucleotides, the CDR3 is TGTGCCAGCAGTGAATCCCTTGCGGGAGGCTACAATGAGCAGTTCTTC. Residues: CASSESLAGGYNEQFF.

The J gene is TRBJ1-4, the V gene TRBV7-9; possibly TRBD1 for D (6 bases). Germline assignment: CDR1 SEHNR and CDR2 FQNEAQ (reference sequence). CDR3 length: 14 residues. The ends were cut back, 5 bases at V and 6 bases at J, with 13 bases in the middle. The CDR3 region is CASSPQGGDEKLFF. The CDR3 DNA reads as TGTGCCAGCAGCCCACAGGGAGGTGATGAAAAACTGTTTTTT.

The rearrangement joins TRBV5-8 to TRBJ2-1, with TRBD2 matching over 10 bases. J lost 6 bases, V lost 5 bases, and 11 bases had no gene match. This CDR3 region has 16 residues. CDR1 SGHTS and CDR2 YDEGEE come from the germline V gene. The CDR3 is CASRNPGLAPFNEQFF. The CDR3 nucleotides read TGTGCCAGCAGAAATCCGGGACTAGCGCCTTTCAATGAGCAGTTCTTC. The complete variable domain, with remaining parts taken from reference TRBV5-8 and TRBJ2-1, reads EAGVTQSPTHLIKTRGQQATLRCSPISGHTSVYWYQQALGLGLQFLLWYDEGEERNRGNFPPRFSGRQFPNYSSELNVNALELEDSALYLCASRNPGLAPFNEQFFGPGTRLTVL.

The chain has TRBV2 and TRBJ2-5; D call uncertain. The CDR3 has 10 residues. CDR1 SNHLY and CDR2 FYNNEI come from the germline V gene. The V end lost 8 bases, the J end lost 4 bases, and 5 bases lay between the germline ends. The CDR3 region has the DNA TGTGCCAGCCAACGAGAGACCCAGTACTTC. Its translation is CASQRETQYF. Variable domain in full (rest from reference TRBV2 and TRBJ2-5): EPEVTQTPSHQVTQMGQEVILRCVPISNHLYFYWYRQILGQKVEFLVSFYNNEISEKSEIFDDQFSVERPDGSNFTLKIRSTKLEDSAMYFCASQRETQYFGPGTRLLVL.

This clone is a singleton in its sample. CDR3 coding DNA: TGTGCCAGCAGTAAGAGGTCGGGAGCCTACGAGCAGTACTTC. Amino acid sequence: CASSKRSGAYEQYF. V and J are TRBV6-5 and TRBJ2-7; D perhaps matches TRBD2 (6 bases). The CDR3 loop spans 14 amino acids. Trimming left V 5 bases short and J 2 bases short, with 13 bases between. Germline CDR1 MNHEY, CDR2 SVGAGI.

DNA for the CDR3: TGTGCCAGCAAACTAACCGGGACAGGGGGCTACGAGCAGTACTTC. It is translated as CASKLTGTGGYEQYF. V is TRBV6-6 and J is TRBJ2-7; 11 bases are a match to TRBD1. The trim removed 7 bases at V and 3 bases at J, leaving 8 bases unmatched. Germline V CDR1 and CDR2: MNHNY, SVGAGI (reference sequence). The CDR3 extends over 15 amino acids.

This rearrangement joins TRBV18 to TRBJ1-2; a possible D gene is TRBD1 (5 bases). CDR3 length: 14 amino acids. Between the trimmed V and J ends, which lost 3 bases and 1 base, there was a span of 9 bases. Germline V lookup: CDR1 KGHSH, CDR2 LQKENI. The CDR3 sequence is CASSPGQDNYGYTF. In DNA form, the CDR3 reads TGTGCCAGCTCACCGGGGCAGGATAACTATGGCTACACCTTC.